This T cell receptor (beta chain) was sequenced for a study of blood T cell repertoires in COVID-19. Study as a whole: The United States, Italy and Spain were the sources of the acute and convalescent COVID-19 samples.

Only in-frame clones appear in the TCRdb table, and some are missing; sequencing was by immunoSEQ multiplex PCR. The repertoire holds 30,000 or so clones, with roughly nine tenths as singletons. The CDR3 length is 15 residues. Trimming left V 4 bases short and J 5 bases short, with 17 bases between. Germline assignment: CDR1 KGHSH and CDR2 LQKENI. The sequencing input was peripheral blood. The origin of this receptor is a human donor with active COVID-19. The donor label of this sample is uncertain. The chain combines TRBV18 with TRBJ2-5, with D possibly being TRBD2 (5 bases). The CDR3 DNA follows: TGTGCCAGCTCACTAAGGACTCGGTCTGGGGAGACCCAGTACTTC. It encodes CASSLRTRSGETQYF.